Listed below are T cell receptor beta chains from one sample, sequenced in a study of shared clonotypes between healthy human individuals. The table came from immunoSEQ multiplex PCR; TCRdb's copy has only in-frame clones and leaves some out. The sample has approximately 1.4 million clones, around 98% seen once; the top ten hold roughly 0.42%. What was sequenced was naive CD4+ T cells sorted from blood. The receptors shown here come from a young man in good health. Each CDR3 is given with its conserved first and last residue. D genes are given only for firm matches. Clone size appears in some rows only: once, few, many, or a class for an expanded clone.

d_gene: TRBD1; j_gene: TRBJ2-7; abundance: .; v_gene: TRBV2; CDR3nt: TGTGCCAGCAGGGTCACTCGGGACAGGGGTTCCGAGCAGTACTTC; CDR3aa: CASRVTRDRGSEQYF
d_gene: TRBD1; j_gene: TRBJ1-5; abundance: once; v_gene: TRBV28; CDR3nt: TGTGCCAGCAGCCCCGGGACAGGTAATCAGCCCCAGCATTTT; CDR3aa: CASSPGTGNQPQHF
d_gene: TRBD1; j_gene: TRBJ2-5; abundance: .; v_gene: TRBV7-9; CDR3nt: TGTGCCAGCAGCGCGATGCGTAAAGGGACAGAAACACAAGAGACCCAGTACTTC; CDR3aa: CASSAMRKGTETQETQYF
d_gene: TRBD2; j_gene: TRBJ2-3; abundance: .; v_gene: TRBV18; CDR3nt: TGTGCCAGCTCACCACCTAGCGGGAGGATAGATACGCAGTATTTT; CDR3aa: CASSPPSGRIDTQYF
d_gene: TRBD2; j_gene: TRBJ2-7; abundance: .; v_gene: TRBV7-9; CDR3nt: TGTGCCAGCAGCTTACTGGGAGGGCGCCTAGAGCAGTACTTC; CDR3aa: CASSLLGGRLEQYF
d_gene: .; j_gene: TRBJ1-5; abundance: .; v_gene: TRBV27; CDR3nt: TGTGCCAGCAGTTTACGGGCGGGGAATGGTCAGCCCCAGCATTTT; CDR3aa: CASSLRAGNGQPQHF
d_gene: .; j_gene: TRBJ2-3; abundance: .; v_gene: TRBV5-1; CDR3nt: TGCGCCAGCAGCTTGGAGTCTCTGACAGATACGCAGTATTTT; CDR3aa: CASSLESLTDTQYF
d_gene: .; j_gene: TRBJ1-2; abundance: .; v_gene: TRBV2; CDR3nt: TGTGCCAGCAGTGCCCTCCCGGGGGACTATGGCTACACCTTC; CDR3aa: CASSALPGDYGYTF
d_gene: TRBD1; j_gene: TRBJ2-1; abundance: few; v_gene: TRBV25-1; CDR3nt: TGTGCCAGCAGTTCCCGAACAGGGGGACGATACAATGAGCAGTTCTTC; CDR3aa: CASSSRTGGRYNEQFF
d_gene: .; j_gene: TRBJ1-4; abundance: .; v_gene: TRBV7-8; CDR3nt: TGTGCCAGCAGCCGACAGTTTGAGAATGAAAAACTGTTTTTT; CDR3aa: CASSRQFENEKLFF
d_gene: TRBD1; j_gene: TRBJ2-7; abundance: once; v_gene: TRBV4-3; CDR3nt: TGCGCCAGCAGCCAAGATTACAGGGGGCTGTACGAGCAGTACTTC; CDR3aa: CASSQDYRGLYEQYF
d_gene: .; j_gene: TRBJ1-2; abundance: .; v_gene: TRBV28; CDR3nt: TGTGCCAGCAGTTTATCCTATGGCTACACCTTC; CDR3aa: CASSLSYGYTF
d_gene: .; j_gene: TRBJ2-7; abundance: .; v_gene: TRBV18; CDR3nt: TGTGCCAGCTCACCGCTTGACAGGTCCTACGAGCAGTACTTC; CDR3aa: CASSPLDRSYEQYF
d_gene: .; j_gene: TRBJ2-1; abundance: .; v_gene: TRBV29-1; CDR3nt: TGCAGCGTCGCAAAGGAGAGGGGAGTCGGGATGGTCTTTAATGAGCAGTTCTTC; CDR3aa: CSVAKERGVGMVFNEQFF
d_gene: .; j_gene: TRBJ2-7; abundance: .; v_gene: TRBV5-1; CDR3nt: TGCGCCAGCAGCCCTACTCAGAAAGGGGCCAGCTACGAGCAGTACTTC; CDR3aa: CASSPTQKGASYEQYF
d_gene: TRBD1; j_gene: TRBJ1-1; abundance: .; v_gene: TRBV5-1; CDR3nt: TGCGCCAGCAGCCAAGTACAGGGGAGCACTGAAGCTTTCTTT; CDR3aa: CASSQVQGSTEAFF
d_gene: .; j_gene: TRBJ2-4; abundance: once; v_gene: TRBV27; CDR3nt: TGTGCCAGCAGTTTCGCCAATACAGGGAGGGACATTCAGTACTTC; CDR3aa: CASSFANTGRDIQYF
d_gene: .; j_gene: TRBJ2-5; abundance: .; v_gene: TRBV7-2; CDR3nt: TGTGCCAGCAGCCTGGACAGAGTGAAGACCCAGTACTTC; CDR3aa: CASSLDRVKTQYF
d_gene: TRBD1; j_gene: TRBJ1-4; abundance: .; v_gene: TRBV5-1; CDR3nt: TGCGCCAGCAGCTTTGGTCCGGGACAGGAGGAAAAACTGTTTTTT; CDR3aa: CASSFGPGQEEKLFF
d_gene: .; j_gene: TRBJ1-1; abundance: .; v_gene: TRBV6-5; CDR3nt: TGTGCCAGCAGGTATGGCGTGTACACTGAAGCTTTCTTT; CDR3aa: CASRYGVYTEAFF
d_gene: .; j_gene: TRBJ2-7; abundance: once; v_gene: TRBV19; CDR3nt: TGTGCCAGTAGTATAATCAGGGGGGCCGAGCAGTACTTC; CDR3aa: CASSIIRGAEQYF
d_gene: .; j_gene: TRBJ2-5; abundance: .; v_gene: TRBV27; CDR3nt: TGTGCCAGCAGTCCCCGAGGGGAGTACCAAGAGACCCAGTACTTC; CDR3aa: CASSPRGEYQETQYF
d_gene: TRBD1; j_gene: TRBJ2-3; abundance: .; v_gene: TRBV10-1; CDR3nt: TGCGCCAGCAGTGGGGACAGGGGGTCCACAGATACGCAGTATTTT; CDR3aa: CASSGDRGSTDTQYF
d_gene: .; j_gene: TRBJ2-2; abundance: .; v_gene: TRBV7-9; CDR3nt: TGTGCCAGCAGCCCGACTAGCACCGGGGAGCTGTTTTTT; CDR3aa: CASSPTSTGELFF
d_gene: TRBD1; j_gene: TRBJ1-2; abundance: .; v_gene: TRBV6-6; CDR3nt: TGTGCCAGCAGAAACGTGGGACAGGGGGGTGGCTACACCTTC; CDR3aa: CASRNVGQGGGYTF
d_gene: .; j_gene: TRBJ1-5; abundance: .; v_gene: TRBV7-8; CDR3nt: TGTGCCAGCAGCTTAGCTGGGATGGGACCGAACTTCAATCAGCCCCAGCATTTT; CDR3aa: CASSLAGMGPNFNQPQHF
d_gene: .; j_gene: TRBJ2-7; abundance: .; v_gene: TRBV28; CDR3nt: TGTGCCAGCAGTTTGGAGCCCAGTCTTTCCTACGAGCAGTACTTC; CDR3aa: CASSLEPSLSYEQYF
d_gene: TRBD1; j_gene: TRBJ2-7; abundance: .; v_gene: TRBV10-3; CDR3nt: TGTGCCTCCGGGACAGGGGACTACGAGCAGTACTTC; CDR3aa: CASGTGDYEQYF
d_gene: TRBD1; j_gene: TRBJ2-1; abundance: .; v_gene: TRBV5-4; CDR3nt: TGTGCCAGCAGCCCTCGGGGACAGGGTCGAAATGAGCAGTTCTTC; CDR3aa: CASSPRGQGRNEQFF
d_gene: TRBD2; j_gene: TRBJ2-5; abundance: once; v_gene: TRBV29-1; CDR3nt: TGCAGCGTTGCTCCCGGACTAGCGGGAGCTAAAGAGACCCAGTACTTC; CDR3aa: CSVAPGLAGAKETQYF
d_gene: .; j_gene: TRBJ2-1; abundance: .; v_gene: TRBV5-1; CDR3nt: TGCGCCAGCAGCTGGACAGAACACAATGAGCAGTTCTTC; CDR3aa: CASSWTEHNEQFF
d_gene: .; j_gene: TRBJ2-4; abundance: .; v_gene: TRBV6-5; CDR3nt: TGTGCCAGCAGTTATTCAGGGGGGAGAAACATTCAGTACTTC; CDR3aa: CASSYSGGRNIQYF
d_gene: TRBD2; j_gene: TRBJ2-7; abundance: .; v_gene: TRBV27; CDR3nt: TGTGCCAGCAGTCCCCACGGGACTAGGCCATACTTC; CDR3aa: CASSPHGTRPYF
d_gene: .; j_gene: TRBJ2-3; abundance: .; v_gene: TRBV19; CDR3nt: TGTGCCAGTAATCTTCGAGGGACGGATACGCAGTATTTT; CDR3aa: CASNLRGTDTQYF
d_gene: .; j_gene: TRBJ2-1; abundance: .; v_gene: TRBV12-5; CDR3nt: TGTGCTAGTGGTTTGGTGGACGGAACCTACAATGAGCAGTTCTTC; CDR3aa: CASGLVDGTYNEQFF
d_gene: .; j_gene: TRBJ1-2; abundance: .; v_gene: TRBV28; CDR3nt: TGTGCCAGCAGTTATGGGCCAGGGAACTATGGCTACACCTTC; CDR3aa: CASSYGPGNYGYTF
d_gene: TRBD2; j_gene: TRBJ2-3; abundance: .; v_gene: TRBV7-9; CDR3nt: TGTGCCAGCAGTACTAGCGCCGCCATCACAGATACGCAGTATTTT; CDR3aa: CASSTSAAITDTQYF
d_gene: .; j_gene: TRBJ2-5; abundance: once; v_gene: TRBV5-1; CDR3nt: TGCGCCAGCAGCCTAACCTCCTATGGAGAGACCCAGTACTTC; CDR3aa: CASSLTSYGETQYF
d_gene: .; j_gene: TRBJ1-5; abundance: .; v_gene: TRBV28; CDR3nt: TGTGCCAGCAACGAGAGGGATCAGCCCCAGCATTTT; CDR3aa: CASNERDQPQHF
d_gene: .; j_gene: TRBJ2-7; abundance: .; v_gene: TRBV18; CDR3nt: TGTGCCAGCTCACGGGACGGGATAGGGGAGCAGTACTTC; CDR3aa: CASSRDGIGEQYF
d_gene: .; j_gene: TRBJ2-2; abundance: .; v_gene: TRBV19; CDR3nt: TGTGCCTCCAGACGGGAATCCACCGGGGAGCTGTTTTTT; CDR3aa: CASRRESTGELFF
d_gene: .; j_gene: TRBJ2-1; abundance: .; v_gene: TRBV9; CDR3nt: TGTGCCAGCAGCGTAGCCCCGGGACCCGGATACAATGAGCAGTTCTTC; CDR3aa: CASSVAPGPGYNEQFF